Described below is a single TCR beta chain sequence and its context. Its cognate antigen is unknown. Treatment described: roughly ten-day PBMC culture with coronavirus spike peptide pools or control peptides (ViraFEST assay). This CDR3 contains 15 residues. Trimming took off 0 bases at V and 4 bases at J, with 12 bases between the two ends. Looked up from germline, CDR1 is MNHEY and CDR2 is SMNVEV (reference sequence). The data were taken from a study of vaccination and CD4 T cells after COVID-19. Oncomine TCR Beta short-read sequencing was applied to DNA from cultured CD4+ T cells. From cultured CD4+ T cells, genomic DNA was extracted. TCRdb itself ran the PCR reads through MiXCR, one entry per CDR3 protein. The table includes under 9,500 distinct CDR3 sequences, around three fifths detected once.

V gene TRBV27 combines with J gene TRBJ2-5; D may be TRBD2 (6 bases). Specimen: CD4+ T cells from blood, cultured in vitro. The source of this sequence is a human donor who had recovered from COVID-19. CDR3 in DNA: TGTGCCAGCAGTTTATCGTGGGAGGCCGGAGAGACCCAGTACTTC. Its translation is CASSLSWEAGETQYF.